This TCR beta chain was obtained from a study of graft-versus-host responses after intestinal transplantation (dated by TCRdb to about 2021). In terms of the full investigation: The transplants that recipients received were multivisceral, liver-intestinal, or isolated intestinal. Donor T cell macrochimerism was defined as a peak of at least 4% donor T cells among recipient peripheral blood mononuclear cells. Alloreactive clones were identified by sequencing pre-transplant mixed lymphocyte reaction products and comparing these products with unstimulated pre-transplant donor and recipient T cells. Of the 20 to 30 intestinal transplant recipients enrolled in the cohort, one of whom was a retransplant, a few patients without pretransplant specimens were excluded. Instead of going to the commercial service, samples from a few later patients were sequenced in-house on an Illumina MiSeq and processed with MiXCR. Graft-versus-host and host-versus-graft alloreactive T cell clones were tracked in the graft, circulation and bone marrow after intestinal transplantation using bulk TCR-beta CDR3 sequencing. Every recipient was given anti-thymocyte globulin induction, then maintenance tacrolimus and steroids for two to three years. Summary of the overall study and its limitations: GvH clones were detected in recipient bone marrow, and some appeared earlier in ileal mucosa or blood, consistent with an intestinal mucosal origin. In patients with donor T cell macrochimerism, the allografts had high GvH to HvG T cell clonal ratios. The relatively low number and heterogeneity of intestinal transplant patients limited the conclusions. Early after transplant, declines in HvG clones were associated with peak levels of circulating GvH clones.

The CDR3 numbers 16 residues from cysteine through phenylalanine. Only the CDR3 region is kept as DNA, spanning 48 bases read in frame from base 1. Sequences LNHDA (CDR1) and SQIVND (CDR2) are obtained from the germline V gene (reference sequence). V is pruned by 3 bases and J by 5 bases, leaving 7 bases of the junction without a gene match. The library was prepared using the immunoSEQ multiplex PCR assay. In most patients, genomic DNA was isolated using the Qiagen DNeasy Blood and Tissue Kit and sent frozen to Adaptive Biotechnologies for TCR sequencing. For most patients, genomic DNA was subjected to high-throughput TCR-beta CDR3 sequencing by Adaptive Biotechnologies. Per the source publication's procedure: Adaptive's ImmunoSEQ software was the source of the TCR sequencing data for roughly 19 patients, while a few other patients were processed with MiXCR and VDJtools. CD4 versus CD8 sorting errors were corrected by removing sequences found in both subsets at a frequency ratio below 5:1. CDR3 nucleotide sequences shared between donor and recipient were removed because their origin could not be assigned. At least 2-fold expansion over unstimulated cells and a minimum CFSE-low frequency of 0.002% (template counts) or 0.001% (read counts) were required for clones to be classified as alloreactive. Clones detected in sequenced pre-transplant spleen, lymph node, or MLR CFSE-low populations of the donor or recipient were defined as mappable. The cumulative frequency of alloreactive clones was calculated as a percentage of all sequences, weighted by copy number. TCRdb's version of the immuneACCESS table is confined to in-frame rearrangements and falls short of the full clone set. An unresolved V gene accounts for under half of the shortfall where checked; the remainder is of unknown origin. Clonal size and the V and J genes are those of that table, whereas D and trimming came from the DNA. In all, the sample holds around 70,000 clones, and around 90% of those were seen once. Around 2.6% of the sample comes from the top ten.

On this clone: This clone's antigen is unknown. Base-call qualities are not available, and no considerably larger clone is one nucleotide away.

Reading the label with the study, this specimen's time point is: cells obtained before transplantation from donor or recipient. CD3+CD4+ and CD3+CD8+ populations were FACS-sorted from unstimulated pre-transplant donor and recipient cells taken from spleen or lymph nodes. The sequences come from unstimulated CD8+ T cells sorted from spleen or lymph node cells, collected before intestinal transplant. This TCR was recovered from a human donor who received an intestinal transplant. The V and J genes are TRBV19 and TRBJ2-3; TRBD2 matches 11 bases in the middle. The DNA sequence is TGTGCCAGTAGTATGGGGGTACTAGCGGGAGAAGATACGCAGTATTTT. Translated, it gives CASSMGVLAGEDTQYF.